This passage covers 9 T cell receptor beta chains from one sample sequenced in a study of spatial heterogeneity in lung cancer. The study's findings and limits: Tumor mutation counts were tracked by expanded intratumoral alpha and beta TCR counts.

Time point noted: sample taken at primary tumor resection. No antigen is known for these receptors. Each CDR3 protein is one row after TCRdb ran MiXCR on the 5' RACE reads. Altogether approximately 2,300 distinct CDR3 sequences are present, approximately 15% being singletons, with the ten largest covering 33%. Specimen: lung tumor tissue, collected at surgery. These receptors were taken from a male donor with early-stage non-small cell lung cancer.

Relative to its sample, this clonotype is medium-sized (0.01 to 0.1%). The chain combines TRBV23-1 with TRBJ2-7, with a possible D match to TRBD2 (5 bases). TRBV23-1 is noted as an ORF with a role that remains uncertain. This CDR3 contains 13 residues. V was shortened by 7 bases and J by 0 bases, with 10 bases between the two germline ends. The CDR3 here is CASIPGSSYEQYF. CDR3 nucleotides: TGCGCCAGCATCCCGGGGAGCTCCTACGAGCAGTACTTC.

This clonotype is classed as medium-sized. V gene TRBV7-2 combines with J gene TRBJ2-7; D remains ambiguous. The germline gives CDR1 SGHTA, CDR2 FQGNSA. The CDR3 runs to 12 residues. V lost 5 bases, J lost 3 bases, and 8 bases lay in between. Here the CDR3 DNA reads TGTGCCAGCAGCCTACTCTACTACGAGCAGTACTTC. This gives the protein CASSLLYYEQYF.

This clonotype is labeled medium-sized. V is TRBV2 and J is TRBJ1-6, with D possibly TRBD1 on 6 matching bases. Germline values: CDR1 SNHLY, CDR2 FYNNEI. V shed 6 bases and J shed 10 bases, with 16 bases lying between them. This CDR3 spans 14 amino acids. DNA of the CDR3: TGTGCCAGCAGGGTCAGGGGCAGGAGCTCACCCCTCCACTTT. Translation gives CASRVRGRSSPLHF. The whole variable domain, remainder taken from reference TRBV2 and TRBJ1-6, is EPEVTQTPSHQVTQMGQEVILRCVPISNHLYFYWYRQILGQKVEFLVSFYNNEISEKSEIFDDQFSVERPDGSNFTLKIRSTKLEDSAMYFCASRVRGRSSPLHFGNGTRLTVT.

This clonotype was seen a few times. The genes are TRBV28 and TRBJ1-2; 7 positions match TRBD1. The CDR3 runs to 14 residues. J lost 2 bases, V lost 6 bases, and 6 bases had no gene match. Germline V gene data show CDR1 as MDHEN and CDR2 as SYDVKM. This chain's CDR3 is CASRGPGQNYGYTF. DNA of the CDR3: TGTGCCAGCAGGGGACCGGGACAGAACTATGGCTACACCTTC.

This clonotype was found many times. The chain carries TRBV5-6 and TRBJ2-5; weak D call: TRBD2 (6 bases). CDR1 is SGHDT and CDR2 is YYEEEE in the germline V gene. The CDR3 is 14 amino acids. V lost 3 bases to trimming and J lost 5 bases, with 14 bases between them. CDR3 nucleotides: TGTGCCAGCAGCTCGCCGACTAGAACGGAGACCCAGTACTTC. The encoded protein is CASSSPTRTETQYF.

The V gene is TRBV7-2, the J gene TRBJ2-2; 10 bases line up with TRBD2. The V gene's germline CDR1 is SGHTA and CDR2 FQGNSA. The CDR3 covers 15 residues. The trim removed 8 bases at V and 0 bases at J, leaving 3 bases unmatched. The CDR3 DNA is TGTGCCAGCGTAGCGGGGGGCGCGAACACCGGGGAGCTGTTTTTT. It is translated as CASVAGGANTGELFF.

This clonotype has just a few counts. The chain uses TRBV27 and TRBJ1-2; 8 bases match TRBD1. CDR1 is MNHEY and CDR2 is SMNVEV in the germline V gene (reference sequence). Trimming took 3 bases from V and 2 from J; bases not matched to a gene: 2. This CDR3 has 14 residues. DNA of the CDR3: TGTGCCAGCAGTTTGCAGGGGGCAAACTATGGCTACACCTTC. This gives the protein CASSLQGANYGYTF.

Remarks on this clonotype: A much larger clonotype is one base distant, so this may be a read error. The J gene is TRBJ1-5, the V gene TRBV4-3; a possible D gene is TRBD1 (5 bases). From germline, CDR1 is LGHNA and CDR2 YSLEER. The CDR3 is 16 residues long. The CDR3 nucleotides read TGCGCCAGCAACCAAGATTTGCAGGGTATGAATCAGCCCCAGCATTTT. Its translation: CASNQDLQGMNQPQHF.

This clonotype is classed as large. J is TRBJ1-1 and V is TRBV7-9; TRBD1 matches 8 bases. CDR1 and CDR2 (germline): SEHNR, FQNEAQ (reference sequence). J was trimmed by 7 bases and V by 4 bases; bases with no gene match: 14. This CDR3 comprises 16 residues. The CDR3 DNA follows: TGTGCCAGCAGCTACTCGTCAGGGGGCTATGAGGATGAAGCTTTCTTT. Its protein is CASSYSSGGYEDEAFF.